The TCR beta chain under discussion was sequenced for a study of control samples from healthy donors and cancer patients. This table comes from immunoSEQ multiplex PCR, and its TCRdb copy is limited to in-frame clones, with some not included. This repertoire includes around 190,000 clones. The CDR3 is 15 residues long. V gave up 6 bases and J gave up 1 base; unmatched junction bases: 5. The germline V gene encodes CDR1 MNHNS and CDR2 SASEGT. Sequencing was done on a sample of blood. The chain employs TRBV6-1 and TRBJ2-3; 9 positions agree with TRBD1. The sequence came from a woman in her 30s in good health. CDR3 in amino acids: CASRPRDRGTDTQYF. CDR3 nucleotide sequence: TGTGCCAGCAGACCCCGGGACAGGGGCACAGATACGCAGTATTTT.